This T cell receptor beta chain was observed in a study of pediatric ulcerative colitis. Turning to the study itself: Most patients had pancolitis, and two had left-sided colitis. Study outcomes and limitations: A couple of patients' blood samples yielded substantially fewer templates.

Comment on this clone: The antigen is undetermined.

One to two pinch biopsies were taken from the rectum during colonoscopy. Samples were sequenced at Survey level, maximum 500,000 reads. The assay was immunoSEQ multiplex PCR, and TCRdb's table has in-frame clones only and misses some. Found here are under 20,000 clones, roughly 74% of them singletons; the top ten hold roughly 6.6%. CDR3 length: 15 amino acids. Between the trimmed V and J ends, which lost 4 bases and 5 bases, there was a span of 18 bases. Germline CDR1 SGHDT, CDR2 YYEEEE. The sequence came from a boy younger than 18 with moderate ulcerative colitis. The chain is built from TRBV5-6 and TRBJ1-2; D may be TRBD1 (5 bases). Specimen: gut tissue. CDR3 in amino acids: CASSPRVSGGYGYTF. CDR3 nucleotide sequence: TGTGCCAGCAGCCCGAGAGTATCCGGGGGATATGGCTACACCTTC.